This entry concerns a single TCR beta chain. What it binds is unknown. The data belong to a study of cytomegalovirus exposure and HLA in healthy donors. Study summary: Early released data had approximately 86 million unique TCRs, all coming from HLA-typed donors. Study observations and caveats: Testing in vitro showed a few CMV-associated chains specific for CMV antigens. Reports state that TCR beta sequences accurately predicted most subjects' HLA-A and HLA-B alleles. Segments of the TCR beta V type were, in most cases, productive about 87% or about 30% of the time in an earlier analysis.

The PCR used 60 Vbeta and 13 Jbeta primers. Sequencing was performed with immunoSEQ multiplex PCR; in TCRdb, only in-frame clones are kept and a portion is missing. The profile shows approximately 160,000 clones, roughly three quarters of them singletons. This CDR3 region has 13 residues. Germline CDR1 is SGHDT and CDR2 is YYEEEE. The V and J ends lost 4 bases and 6 bases, in that order; junction bases with no gene match: 3. Specimen: PBMCs. The chain combines TRBV5-6 with TRBJ2-2; 7 positions match TRBD1. This sequence originates from a woman in her fifties or sixties in good health and CMV-seropositive. The CDR3 sequence is CASSRGQPGELFF. CDR3 in DNA: TGTGCCAGCAGCCGGGGACAGCCCGGGGAGCTGTTTTTT.